The T cell receptor beta chain described here comes from a study of T cell responses to AZD1222 COVID-19 vaccine. Sequencing used immunoSEQ multiplex PCR; TCRdb keeps in-frame clones, though not all of them. The sample records about 130,000 clones, 92% being singletons. The CDR3 totals 17 residues. Between the trimmed V and J ends, which lost 1 base and 4 bases, there was a span of 16 bases. Germline V gene lookup returns CDR1 KGHSH and CDR2 LQKENI. The rearrangement joins TRBV18 to TRBJ1-4; a possible D gene is TRBD1 (5 bases). The sample was peripheral blood, taken on day 0 of AZD1222 vaccination. The sequence was obtained from an adult in good health. The chain's CDR3 is CASSPRQGRMGNEKLFF. The CDR3 DNA follows: TGTGCCAGCTCACCACGCCAGGGTAGGATGGGTAATGAAAAACTGTTTTTT.